A selection of T cell receptor beta chains follows, all from one sample in a study of blood T cells in healthy people across ages. MiXCR, applied by TCRdb to the 5' RACE reads, yields one record per CDR3 protein. Of 630,000 or so distinct CDR3 sequences in the sample, 32% are singletons; the top ten hold 15%. Material: blood. All receptors derive from an elderly woman in good health. Both conserved end residues are part of each CDR3. Each record gives: J gene, D gene, clone size, V gene, CDR3 DNA, CDR3 protein. D genes are given only for firm matches. Clone size is not always given. Where it is, it says once, few, many or a class for expanded clones.

j_call: TRBJ2-1; d_call: TRBD2; clone_size: many; v_call: TRBV5-1; cdr3_nt: TGCGCCAGCAGCCTGACTAGCGGATTAAACAATGAGCAGTTCTTC; cdr3_aa: CASSLTSGLNNEQFF
j_call: TRBJ2-1; d_call: TRBD2; clone_size: many; v_call: TRBV12-3/TRBV12-4; cdr3_nt: TGTGCCAGCAGATTTAGCGGGGGCGTTCACAATGAGCAGTTCTTC; cdr3_aa: CASRFSGGVHNEQFF
j_call: TRBJ2-1; d_call: TRBD2; clone_size: -; v_call: TRBV6-2/TRBV6-3; cdr3_nt: TGTGCCAGCAGTAAACTAGCGGGAGCCTACAATGAGCAGTTCTTC; cdr3_aa: CASSKLAGAYNEQFF
j_call: TRBJ1-5; d_call: -; clone_size: few; v_call: TRBV2; cdr3_nt: TGTGCCAGCAGTGGCCCGCATGCGGGGCGGGATCAGCCCCAGCATTTT; cdr3_aa: CASSGPHAGRDQPQHF
j_call: TRBJ2-7; d_call: -; clone_size: -; v_call: TRBV7-2; cdr3_nt: TGTGCCAGCAGCTTACAACAGGGAGGGTACGAGCAGTACTTC; cdr3_aa: CASSLQQGGYEQYF
j_call: TRBJ2-1; d_call: -; clone_size: many; v_call: TRBV28; cdr3_nt: TGTGCCAGCAGTACCCGGCTAGCAGGCGAGCAGTTCTTC; cdr3_aa: CASSTRLAGEQFF
j_call: TRBJ1-4; d_call: TRBD1; clone_size: -; v_call: TRBV5-1; cdr3_nt: TGCGCCAGCAGCTTGGACAGGGGTTATGAAAAACTGTTTTTT; cdr3_aa: CASSLDRGYEKLFF
j_call: TRBJ2-5; d_call: -; clone_size: -; v_call: TRBV5-1; cdr3_nt: TGCGCCAGCAGCTTCGACAGGGAGGGGCAGTACTTC; cdr3_aa: CASSFDREGQYF
j_call: TRBJ2-7; d_call: TRBD1; clone_size: -; v_call: TRBV7-2; cdr3_nt: TGTGCCAGCAGCGCACACGGGACAGCCGTCTACGAGCAGTACTTC; cdr3_aa: CASSAHGTAVYEQYF
j_call: TRBJ1-2; d_call: -; clone_size: once; v_call: TRBV12-3/TRBV12-4; cdr3_nt: TGTGCCAGCAGTTTATCGAGGTCTGGCTACACCTTC; cdr3_aa: CASSLSRSGYTF
j_call: TRBJ1-6; d_call: -; clone_size: -; v_call: TRBV20-1; cdr3_nt: TGCAGTGCTAATCAGGGGACAAGCTCCTATAATTCACCCCTCCACTTT; cdr3_aa: CSANQGTSSYNSPLHF
j_call: TRBJ2-3; d_call: -; clone_size: -; v_call: TRBV5-1; cdr3_nt: TGCGCCAGCAGCTCGGCCACAGGGAGTTGGACAGATACGCAGTATTTT; cdr3_aa: CASSSATGSWTDTQYF
j_call: TRBJ1-4; d_call: -; clone_size: -; v_call: TRBV2; cdr3_nt: TGTGCCAGCAGTGTCGGGACTAATAATGAAAAACTGTTTTTT; cdr3_aa: CASSVGTNNEKLFF
j_call: TRBJ2-3; d_call: -; clone_size: -; v_call: TRBV27; cdr3_nt: TGTGCCAGCACCGAATCGGGGTCCACGCAGTATTTT; cdr3_aa: CASTESGSTQYF
j_call: TRBJ2-7; d_call: -; clone_size: many; v_call: TRBV2; cdr3_nt: TGTGCCAGCGCGGCGGGCCCCCCGGCCTACGAGCAGTACTTC; cdr3_aa: CASAAGPPAYEQYF
j_call: TRBJ2-5; d_call: -; clone_size: many; v_call: TRBV6-1; cdr3_nt: TGTGCCAGCATGGCGCGGGACTACCAAGAGACCCAGTACTTC; cdr3_aa: CASMARDYQETQYF
j_call: TRBJ2-1; d_call: -; clone_size: -; v_call: TRBV3-1; cdr3_nt: TGTGCCAGCAGCCACGTCGATGAGCAGTTCTTC; cdr3_aa: CASSHVDEQFF
j_call: TRBJ2-1; d_call: TRBD2; clone_size: many; v_call: TRBV6-6; cdr3_nt: TGTGCCAGCAGTGATGGACTAGCGGGGGCGTATGAGCAGTTCTTC; cdr3_aa: CASSDGLAGAYEQFF
j_call: TRBJ2-2; d_call: TRBD2; clone_size: few; v_call: TRBV12-3/TRBV12-4; cdr3_nt: TGTGCCAGCATCCTTAGCGGGGGGCTCACCGGGGAGCTGTTTTTT; cdr3_aa: CASILSGGLTGELFF
j_call: TRBJ2-3; d_call: -; clone_size: -; v_call: TRBV6-6; cdr3_nt: TGTGCCAGCAGTTATATCCGGGAACCTCTAGATACGCAGTATTTT; cdr3_aa: CASSYIREPLDTQYF
j_call: TRBJ2-2; d_call: -; clone_size: -; v_call: TRBV30; cdr3_nt: TGTGCCTGGAGTGTAGGTCAGGGAAACACCGGGGGGCTGTTTTTT; cdr3_aa: CAWSVGQGNTGGLFF
j_call: TRBJ2-3; d_call: -; clone_size: many; v_call: TRBV3-1; cdr3_nt: TGTGCCAGCAGCCAAGAACTGAGGGGCTCTACAGATACGCAGTATTTT; cdr3_aa: CASSQELRGSTDTQYF
j_call: TRBJ2-5; d_call: TRBD2; clone_size: many; v_call: TRBV20-1; cdr3_nt: TGCAGTGCTAGAACCCGGGGACTATCCTACCAAGAGACCCAGTACTTC; cdr3_aa: CSARTRGLSYQETQYF
j_call: TRBJ2-3; d_call: -; clone_size: many; v_call: TRBV12-3/TRBV12-4; cdr3_nt: TGTGCCAGCAGTTTACCCGGGGGGCGGACAGATACGCAGTATTTT; cdr3_aa: CASSLPGGRTDTQYF
j_call: TRBJ2-1; d_call: -; clone_size: -; v_call: TRBV7-2; cdr3_nt: TGTGCCAGCAGCCCTGAGACGGGAGTATACAATGAGCAGTTCTTC; cdr3_aa: CASSPETGVYNEQFF
j_call: TRBJ2-7; d_call: TRBD1; clone_size: many; v_call: TRBV20-1; cdr3_nt: TGCAGTGCTAGCTCTGACAGGGGGCTTAACGAGCAGTACTTC; cdr3_aa: CSASSDRGLNEQYF
j_call: TRBJ2-1; d_call: TRBD2; clone_size: many; v_call: TRBV20-1; cdr3_nt: TGCAGTGCCGAGGGCGGGACTACCCCCTACAATGAGCAGTTCTTC; cdr3_aa: CSAEGGTTPYNEQFF
j_call: TRBJ1-1; d_call: -; clone_size: -; v_call: TRBV10-2; cdr3_nt: TGCGAAGCGGGGGGAACTGAAGCTTTCTTT; cdr3_aa: CEAGGTEAFF
j_call: TRBJ2-7; d_call: TRBD2; clone_size: -; v_call: TRBV7-2; cdr3_nt: TGTGCCAGCGGTGTGCTAGCGGGACCCTACGAGCAGTACTTC; cdr3_aa: CASGVLAGPYEQYF
j_call: TRBJ2-5; d_call: -; clone_size: many; v_call: TRBV6-6; cdr3_nt: TGTGCCAGCAGCATAACCAAAGAGACCCAGTACTTC; cdr3_aa: CASSITKETQYF
j_call: TRBJ2-5; d_call: TRBD1; clone_size: few; v_call: TRBV30; cdr3_nt: TGTGCCTGGAGTGTAGGGCTTCAGGGGGTTGGGGAGACCCAGTACTTC; cdr3_aa: CAWSVGLQGVGETQYF
j_call: TRBJ2-7; d_call: -; clone_size: -; v_call: TRBV3-1; cdr3_nt: TGTGCCAGCAGCCAAGATTGGACGGGGCCGGCCGGCGAGCAGTACTTC; cdr3_aa: CASSQDWTGPAGEQYF
j_call: TRBJ2-1; d_call: -; clone_size: -; v_call: TRBV7-7; cdr3_nt: TGTGCCAGCACCCCCTTAGCGTACAATGAGCAGTTCTTC; cdr3_aa: CASTPLAYNEQFF
j_call: TRBJ2-2; d_call: -; clone_size: -; v_call: TRBV2; cdr3_nt: TGTGCCAGCAGTGAATGGTTAAACACCGGGGAGCTGTTTTTT; cdr3_aa: CASSEWLNTGELFF
j_call: TRBJ2-5; d_call: -; clone_size: -; v_call: TRBV15; cdr3_nt: TGTGCCACCAGCAGAGCACCCCAGGGGGAGACCCAGTACTTC; cdr3_aa: CATSRAPQGETQYF
j_call: TRBJ1-2; d_call: -; clone_size: -; v_call: TRBV28; cdr3_nt: TGTGCCAGCAGTCCCTCCCACTATGGCTACACCTTC; cdr3_aa: CASSPSHYGYTF
j_call: TRBJ2-7; d_call: -; clone_size: few; v_call: TRBV7-2; cdr3_nt: TGTGCCAGCAGCCCGGGACTTCCTTACGAGCAGTACTTC; cdr3_aa: CASSPGLPYEQYF
j_call: TRBJ2-5; d_call: -; clone_size: -; v_call: TRBV7-9; cdr3_nt: TGTACCAGCAGCCTTGTTGGAGAGACCCAGTACTTC; cdr3_aa: CTSSLVGETQYF
j_call: TRBJ1-2; d_call: -; clone_size: -; v_call: TRBV9; cdr3_nt: TGTGCCAGCAGCGTAGGGACGGGAACTGGAACTGGCTACACCTTC; cdr3_aa: CASSVGTGTGTGYTF
j_call: TRBJ2-5; d_call: TRBD1; clone_size: many; v_call: TRBV7-9; cdr3_nt: TGTGCCAGCAGCCTCGGAACAGGGGGCCTCCAAGAGACCCAGTACTTC; cdr3_aa: CASSLGTGGLQETQYF
j_call: TRBJ2-7; d_call: TRBD2; clone_size: many; v_call: TRBV20-1; cdr3_nt: TGCAGTGCTAACCCCGTCAAGCGGGGGACAATCTACGAGCAGTACTTC; cdr3_aa: CSANPVKRGTIYEQYF
j_call: TRBJ2-6; d_call: -; clone_size: many; v_call: TRBV29-1; cdr3_nt: TGCAGCGTTCCGACAGGTCCCGGGGCCAACGTCCTGACTTTC; cdr3_aa: CSVPTGPGANVLTF
j_call: TRBJ2-4; d_call: -; clone_size: -; v_call: TRBV20-1; cdr3_nt: TGCAGTGCTAGAGTGGCGACGGCAGCCAAAAACATTCAGTACTTC; cdr3_aa: CSARVATAAKNIQYF
j_call: TRBJ1-1; d_call: -; clone_size: few; v_call: TRBV7-8; cdr3_nt: TGTGCCCGCAGTCCAGGGTTTCAAGCTTTCTTT; cdr3_aa: CARSPGFQAFF
j_call: TRBJ1-1; d_call: -; clone_size: many; v_call: TRBV6-2/TRBV6-3; cdr3_nt: TGTGCCAGCAGGAATTGGAGGGACACTGAAGCTTTCTTT; cdr3_aa: CASRNWRDTEAFF
j_call: TRBJ1-1; d_call: -; clone_size: few; v_call: TRBV15; cdr3_nt: TGTGCCACCAGCAGAATCCGACAGCCCCCATTGGGGAACACTGAAGCTTTCTTT; cdr3_aa: CATSRIRQPPLGNTEAFF
j_call: TRBJ2-5; d_call: -; clone_size: once; v_call: TRBV7-9; cdr3_nt: TGTGCCAGCAGCGATTGGGAGACCCAGTACTTC; cdr3_aa: CASSDWETQYF
j_call: TRBJ1-5; d_call: -; clone_size: -; v_call: TRBV6-5; cdr3_nt: TGTGCCAGCAGTTGGGGCTACAATCAGCCCCAGCATTTT; cdr3_aa: CASSWGYNQPQHF
j_call: TRBJ1-1; d_call: -; clone_size: few; v_call: TRBV7-2; cdr3_nt: TGTGCCAGCAGCTATTATACGGTGAACACTGAAGCTTTCTTT; cdr3_aa: CASSYYTVNTEAFF
j_call: TRBJ2-1; d_call: -; clone_size: many; v_call: TRBV5-1; cdr3_nt: TGCGCCAGCAGCTTGGGTCTGTATGAGCAGTTCTTC; cdr3_aa: CASSLGLYEQFF
j_call: TRBJ2-1; d_call: TRBD2; clone_size: few; v_call: TRBV19; cdr3_nt: TGTGCCAGTAGTATCCGGGGACTAGCGGGGAACTACAATGAGCAGTTCTTC; cdr3_aa: CASSIRGLAGNYNEQFF
j_call: TRBJ2-3; d_call: TRBD1; clone_size: many; v_call: TRBV12-5; cdr3_nt: TGTGCTAGTGGTTTGGCATTGACAGGGGTCACAGATACGCAGTATTTT; cdr3_aa: CASGLALTGVTDTQYF